Following are 5 T cell receptor beta chains from one sample sequenced in a study of blood T cells in healthy people across ages. A sample-barcoded 5' primer and a J-beta primer mix were used in a second PCR of roughly 6 to 11 cycles. In TCRdb, the 5' RACE reads were re-called with MiXCR into one record per CDR3 protein. The data hold about 900,000 distinct CDR3 sequences, with around two thirds observed a single time. The sample comprised blood. These receptors were taken from a man aged 25 to 40 in good health.

The chain combines TRBV10-3 with TRBJ2-7, with 11 bases aligning to TRBD1. This CDR3 is 14 amino acids long. V trimming: 4 bases; J trimming: 7 bases; junction bases outside the gene matches: 6. Germline V CDR1 and CDR2: ENHRY, SYGVKD. CDR3: CAISVRDRGDEQYF. The CDR3 nucleotides read TGTGCCATCAGTGTACGGGACAGGGGGGATGAGCAGTACTTC.

This clonotype was observed a few times. The chain combines TRBV5-1 with TRBJ2-7, with a possible D match to TRBD1 (7 bases). Germline lookup yields CDR1 SGHRS and CDR2 YFSETQ. The V gene lost 0 bases and the J gene lost 0 bases, with 13 bases spanning the gap. The CDR3 has 16 residues. In nucleotides, the CDR3 is TGCGCCAGCAGCTTGGAGAGCCAGGGGGGCTCCTACGAGCAGTACTTC. Translation: CASSLESQGGSYEQYF.

This clonotype was seen once. The germline gene is not matched at one end of the junction; a read error may be the cause. The V call is TRBV7-9, the J call TRBJ2-3, with 11 bases lining up with TRBD1. Germline values: CDR1 SEHNR, CDR2 FQNEAQ (reference sequence). This CDR3 contains 14 residues. CDR3 sequence (DNA): TGTGTCAGCAGCTGGACAGGGGGCTCAGATACGCAGTATTTT. It codes for CVSSWTGGSDTQYF.

This chain joins TRBV15 and TRBJ1-6; 8 nucleotides line up with TRBD1. Germline V gene sequence: CDR1 LNHNV, CDR2 YYDKDF (reference sequence). V trimming: 5 bases; J trimming: 10 bases; junction bases outside the gene matches: 10. The CDR3 runs 15 residues. This CDR3 reads CATSRDGTGESPLHF. DNA of the CDR3: TGTGCCACCAGCCGCGATGGGACAGGAGAATCACCCCTCCACTTT.

The gene calls are TRBV12-3 or TRBV12-4 and TRBJ2-4; 11 nucleotides agree with TRBD2. The J call may be incorrect, as the DNA end agrees better with TRBJ2-7. CDR3 length: 16 residues. CDR3: CASRGSTSGTTYEQYF. The CDR3 region has the DNA TGTGCCAGCAGAGGGTCGACTAGCGGGACAACCTACGAGCAGTACTTC.